The present T cell receptor (beta chain) was sequenced within a study of shared clonotypes between healthy human individuals. A remark on this clone: What it binds is unknown.

The CDR3 has 14 residues. J lost 4 bases, V lost 5 bases, and 6 bases had no gene match. CDR1 is MDHEN, CDR2 SYDVKM, per germline. General study results and limits: Memory subsets generally showed smaller estimated richness than naive subsets did.

CD45RO negativity and positive selection for CCR7 defined naive CD8 cells, a population that excluded terminally differentiated effector memory CD45RA+ cells. TCRdb's table, derived via immunoSEQ multiplex PCR, lists solely in-frame clones and lacks some. The sample lists approximately 650,000 clones; about 95% were seen once. Sequenced: naive CD8+ T cells sorted from blood. This TCR was sampled from a young woman in good health. The gene calls are TRBV28 and TRBJ2-7; 9 bases fit TRBD1. The CDR3 DNA reads as TGTGCCAGCAGTACGACAGGGGGAAGGTACGAGCAGTACTTC. Translated: CASSTTGGRYEQYF.